This T cell receptor beta chain was found in a study of human T cells and chemical hapten exposure. Described time point: patch test 1, 2 weeks after DPC sensitization. Treatment: therapeutic diphenylcyclopropenone sensitization with weekly scalp DPC. Study outcomes and limitations: DPC sensitization did not alter TCRs above 1 in 1000 frequency.

This clonotype has just a few counts. The antigen is not known. Each CDR3 protein gets one entry after TCRdb re-called the RACE reads with MiXCR. The data show under 85,000 distinct CDR3 sequences, 10% seen once. Germline V gives CDR1 SGHRS, CDR2 YFSETQ. Germline trimming cut 6 bases from V and 10 bases from J; bases unmatched to any gene: 10. The CDR3 extends over 14 amino acids. The sequence came from a woman aged 50 to 60 with alopecia areata. Some clones in this sample may be carry-over from other donors' samples. The specimen comprised whole blood, sampled in connection with sensitization to the hapten diphenylcyclopropenone (DPC). V usage is TRBV5-1 and J usage is TRBJ2-3, with 11 bases fitting TRBD2. The CDR3 sequence is CASNPGVAGGSQYF. The CDR3 region has the DNA TGCGCCAGCAACCCCGGGGTAGCGGGAGGGTCGCAGTATTTT.